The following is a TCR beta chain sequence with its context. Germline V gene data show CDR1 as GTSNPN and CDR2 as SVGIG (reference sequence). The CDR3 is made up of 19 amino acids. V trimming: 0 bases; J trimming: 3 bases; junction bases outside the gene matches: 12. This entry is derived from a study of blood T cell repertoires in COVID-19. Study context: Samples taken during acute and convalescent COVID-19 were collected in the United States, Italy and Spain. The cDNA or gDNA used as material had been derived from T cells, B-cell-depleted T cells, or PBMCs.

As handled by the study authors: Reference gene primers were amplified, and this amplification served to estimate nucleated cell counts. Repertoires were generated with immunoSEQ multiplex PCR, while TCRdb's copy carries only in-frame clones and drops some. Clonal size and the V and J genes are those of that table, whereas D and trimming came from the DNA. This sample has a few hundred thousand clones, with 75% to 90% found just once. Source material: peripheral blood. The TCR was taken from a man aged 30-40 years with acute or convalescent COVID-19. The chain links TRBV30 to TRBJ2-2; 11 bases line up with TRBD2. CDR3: CAWSVLRVSGGADTGELFF. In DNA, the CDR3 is TGTGCCTGGAGTGTACTGCGTGTTAGCGGGGGGGCCGACACCGGGGAGCTGTTTTTT. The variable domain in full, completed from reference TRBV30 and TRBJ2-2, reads SQTIHQWPATLVQPVGSPLSLECTVEGTSNPNLYWYRQAAGRGLQLLFYSVGIGQISSEVPQNLSASRPQDRQFILSSKKLLLSDSGFYLCAWSVLRVSGGADTGELFFGEGSRLTVL.